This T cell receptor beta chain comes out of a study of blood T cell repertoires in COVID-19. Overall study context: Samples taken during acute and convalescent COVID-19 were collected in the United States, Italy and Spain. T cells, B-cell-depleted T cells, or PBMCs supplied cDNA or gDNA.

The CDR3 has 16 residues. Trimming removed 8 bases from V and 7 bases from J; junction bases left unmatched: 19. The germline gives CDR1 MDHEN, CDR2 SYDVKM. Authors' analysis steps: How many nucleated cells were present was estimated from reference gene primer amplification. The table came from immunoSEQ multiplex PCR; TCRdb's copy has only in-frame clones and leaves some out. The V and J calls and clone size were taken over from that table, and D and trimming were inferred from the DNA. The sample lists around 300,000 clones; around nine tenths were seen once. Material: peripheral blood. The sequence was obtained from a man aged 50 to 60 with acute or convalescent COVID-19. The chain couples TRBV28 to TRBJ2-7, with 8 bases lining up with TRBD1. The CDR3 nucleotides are TGTGCCAGCGGATGGACGGTGGGACAGGATCCAGGAGAGCAGTACTTC. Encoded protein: CASGWTVGQDPGEQYF.